This TCR beta chain was sequenced during a study of cytomegalovirus exposure and HLA in healthy donors. This CDR3 comprises 13 residues. Germline values: CDR1 MNHEY, CDR2 SVGAGI. Between the trimmed V and J ends, which lost 11 bases and 2 bases, there was a span of 13 bases. The PCR made use of 60 Vbeta and 13 Jbeta primers. Sequencing used immunoSEQ multiplex PCR; TCRdb keeps in-frame clones, though not all of them. The profile shows 150,000 to 200,000 clones, roughly 73% of them singletons. Whole-study findings and limits: Per published reports, the classifier diagnosed cytomegalovirus status with high specificity and sensitivity.

This clone was picked up a small number of times. The antigen remains undetermined. Sequenced input: PBMCs. This rearrangement joins TRBV6-5 to TRBJ1-5; no definite D call. The sequence was obtained from a woman aged 40 to 50 in good health and CMV-seropositive. As DNA, the CDR3 is TGTGCCGCTGCCGAGGGTGGCAATCAGCCCCAGCATTTT. This translates into CAAAEGGNQPQHF.